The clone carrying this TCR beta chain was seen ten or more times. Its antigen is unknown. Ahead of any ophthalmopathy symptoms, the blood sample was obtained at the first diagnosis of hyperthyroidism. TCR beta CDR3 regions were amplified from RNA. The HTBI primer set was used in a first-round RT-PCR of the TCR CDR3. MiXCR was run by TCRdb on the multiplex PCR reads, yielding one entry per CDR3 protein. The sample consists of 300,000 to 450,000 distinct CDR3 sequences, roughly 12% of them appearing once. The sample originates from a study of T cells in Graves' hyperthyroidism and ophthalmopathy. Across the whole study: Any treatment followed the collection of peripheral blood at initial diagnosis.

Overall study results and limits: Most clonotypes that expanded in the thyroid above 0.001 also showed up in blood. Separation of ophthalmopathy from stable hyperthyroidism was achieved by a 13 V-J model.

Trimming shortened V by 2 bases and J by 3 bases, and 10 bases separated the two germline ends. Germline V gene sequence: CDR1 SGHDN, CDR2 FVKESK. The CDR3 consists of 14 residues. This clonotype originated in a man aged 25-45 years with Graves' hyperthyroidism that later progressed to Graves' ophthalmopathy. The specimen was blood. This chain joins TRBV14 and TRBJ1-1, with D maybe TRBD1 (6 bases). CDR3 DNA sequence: TGTGCCAGCAGCCAACAACAGGGATACACTGAAGCTTTCTTT. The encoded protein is CASSQQQGYTEAFF. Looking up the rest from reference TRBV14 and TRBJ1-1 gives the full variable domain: EAGVTQFPSHSVIEKGQTVTLRCDPISGHDNLYWYRRVMGKEIKFLLHFVKESKQDESGMPNNRFLAERTGGTYSTLKVQPAELEDSGVYFCASSQQQGYTEAFFGQGTRLTVV.